The 32 T cell receptor beta chains below all came from one sample that was sequenced in a study of healthy donors' naive CD4 and CD8 T cells. Each TCR library used 500 ng of total RNA and a linear amplification protocol. TCRdb reprocessed the reads via MiXCR and lists one record per CDR3 protein. This sample has 200,000 or so distinct CDR3 sequences, with around 70% found just once. The sample was naive CD4+ and CD8+ T cells sorted from blood, pooled from several donors. The source of these receptors is a pool of human donors in good health; the sample pools cells from several healthy donors.

As to this clonotype: The junction and the germline gene differ at one end; a read error may be behind it. The chain recombines TRBV19 with TRBJ2-1; 8 nucleotides line up with TRBD2. The CDR3 is 18 residues long. CDR1 and CDR2 from the germline V gene are LNHDA and SQIVND (reference sequence). The CDR3 sequence: CASSLEGYRENKRERLVF. The CDR3 DNA follows: TGTGCCAGTAGCCTCGAAGGATACAGGGAAAATAAGCGGGAGCGATTAGTCTTC.

This clonotype was seen only a few times. The rearrangement uses TRBV19 and TRBJ1-2; unclear D gene. Trimming left V 2 bases short and J 2 bases short, with 12 bases between. CDR3 length equals 15 residues. In germline, CDR1 is LNHDA, CDR2 SQIVND (reference sequence). In DNA form, the CDR3 reads TGTGCCAGTAGTATAATAGCAGGATCCAACTATGGCTACACCTTC. Amino acids: CASSIIAGSNYGYTF.

V and J are TRBV6-5 and TRBJ1-2; unclear D gene. Looked up from germline, CDR1 is MNHEY and CDR2 is SVGAGI. CDR3 length: 12 residues. Trimming shortened V by 2 bases and J by 3 bases, and 4 bases separated the two germline ends. This CDR3 reads CASSYNDYGYTF. For the CDR3, the DNA is TGTGCCAGCAGTTACAATGACTATGGCTACACCTTC.

The chain recombines TRBV6-5 with TRBJ1-1; no clear D. V was clipped by 2 bases and J by 0 bases, with 4 bases between them. Looked up from germline, CDR1 is MNHEY and CDR2 is SVGAGI. The CDR3 covers 13 residues. The CDR3 loop reads CASSYTVNTEAFF. The CDR3 DNA follows: TGTGCCAGCAGTTACACGGTGAACACTGAAGCTTTCTTT.

Ten or more counts support this clonotype. This chain uses TRBV19 with TRBJ2-7; no clear D gene. CDR1 LNHDA and CDR2 SQIVND come from the germline V gene (reference sequence). The length of the CDR3 is 14 residues. V dropped 4 bases and J dropped 4 bases, with 14 bases sitting between them. CDR3 bases: TGTGCCAGTAGTAACGGGCAGGCTGTTTACGAGCAGTACTTC. This codes for CASSNGQAVYEQYF.

The chain has TRBV13 and TRBJ1-6, with D tentatively TRBD1 (6 bases). V lost 5 bases, J lost 2 bases, and 16 bases lay in between. Per germline, CDR1 PRHDT and CDR2 FYEKMQ (reference sequence). The CDR3 covers 17 residues. CDR3 region: CASSLTGSMTYNSPLHF. The CDR3 DNA is TGTGCCAGCAGCCTCACAGGGTCCATGACCTATAATTCACCCCTCCACTTT.

This rearrangement joins TRBV19 to TRBJ1-3; no clear D. V dropped 3 bases and J dropped 0 bases, with 9 bases sitting between them. Germline loops: CDR1 LNHDA, CDR2 SQIVND (reference sequence). This CDR3 has 15 amino acids. As DNA, the CDR3 is TGTGCCAGTAGTATCGTCGCCGGCTCTGGAAACACCATATATTTT. Translation: CASSIVAGSGNTIYF.

This chain connects TRBV10-3 to TRBJ1-1, with D perhaps TRBD1 (5 bases). Germline CDR1 and CDR2: ENHRY and SYGVKD. The CDR3 is made up of 14 amino acids. The V and J ends lost 4 bases and 1 base respectively, with 10 bases between them. Here the CDR3 DNA reads TGTGCCATCAGTGTTAGGGGACGGAACACTGAAGCTTTCTTT. Encoded protein: CAISVRGRNTEAFF.

The rearrangement joins TRBV5-4 to TRBJ2-2; 7 positions agree with TRBD1. This CDR3 contains 19 residues. Looked up from germline, CDR1 is SGHNT and CDR2 is YYREEE (reference sequence). The junction had 14 bases not matched to a gene; V was cut back by 3 bases and J by 0 bases. The CDR3: CASSWEKGGIGPNTGELFF. For the CDR3, the DNA is TGTGCCAGCAGCTGGGAGAAAGGGGGCATCGGACCGAACACCGGGGAGCTGTTTTTT.

The genes are TRBV6-5 and TRBJ1-2; 7 nucleotides line up with TRBD1. The germline V gene has CDR1 MNHEY and CDR2 SVGAGI. The CDR3 is made up of 15 amino acids. With V trimmed by 5 bases and J by 2 bases, 8 bases remained unmatched. Here the CDR3 reads CASSRQDRSNYGYTF. The CDR3 DNA reads as TGTGCCAGCAGTCGCCAGGACAGGAGCAACTATGGCTACACCTTC.

The chain carries TRBV6-1 and TRBJ1-6, with D perhaps TRBD1 (5 bases). This CDR3 comprises 16 residues. V was shortened by 7 bases and J by 10 bases, with 23 bases between the two germline ends. From germline, CDR1 is MNHNS and CDR2 SASEGT. The CDR3 DNA reads as TGTGCCAGCACCCGACTATCCGACAGAACGAGGTCACCCCTCCACTTT. It translates to CASTRLSDRTRSPLHF.

The table lists this clonotype with a few counts. The chain joins TRBV6-5 to TRBJ1-4, with D tentatively TRBD1 (5 bases). The CDR3 extends over 13 amino acids. Per germline, CDR1 MNHEY and CDR2 SVGAGI. V was trimmed by 5 bases and J by 8 bases, leaving 12 bases between them. DNA of the CDR3: TGTGCCAGCAGTCTTCGTTGGGGCGAAAAACTGTTTTTT. Protein sequence: CASSLRWGEKLFF.

V and J are TRBV27 and TRBJ2-5; possible D gene TRBD2, 6 bases. V was trimmed by 1 base and J by 5 bases, leaving 11 bases between them. Germline CDR1 is MNHEY and CDR2 is SMNVEV (reference sequence). The CDR3 length is 14 residues. The DNA of the CDR3 is TGTGCCAGCAGTTTATTAGGGAGCGGGGAGACCCAGTACTTC. The encoded protein is CASSLLGSGETQYF.

V usage is TRBV20-1 and J usage is TRBJ1-2; D ambiguous. CDR1 and CDR2 (germline): DFQATT, SNEGSKA (reference sequence). The CDR3 consists of 14 residues. V was cut by 4 bases and J by 5 bases, with 17 bases left in between. The CDR3 reads CSAIRQATWYGYTF. CDR3 coding DNA: TGCAGTGCTATCCGGCAGGCGACTTGGTATGGCTACACCTTC.

The V call is TRBV6-5, the J call TRBJ2-3, with D hard to call. This CDR3 spans 14 amino acids. V lost 0 bases and J 2 bases, leaving 6 bases between the germline ends. Germline values: CDR1 MNHEY, CDR2 SVGAGI. The CDR3: CASSYSRNTDTQYF. The CDR3 DNA reads TGTGCCAGCAGTTACTCGAGAAACACAGATACGCAGTATTTT.

The J gene is TRBJ2-3, the V gene TRBV6-1; no firm D call. The CDR3 runs to 12 residues. The V gene's germline CDR1 is MNHNS and CDR2 SASEGT. V was shortened by 2 bases and J by 9 bases, with 9 bases between the two germline ends. The CDR3 here is CASSERVGTQYF. CDR3 coding DNA: TGTGCCAGCAGTGAACGGGTCGGGACGCAGTATTTT.

The chain uses TRBV6-5 and TRBJ2-7; D assignment may be TRBD1 or TRBD2 (6 bases each). From germline, CDR1 is MNHEY and CDR2 SVGAGI. This CDR3 is 13 amino acids long. With 6 bases removed from V and 5 bases from J, the gap between germline ends came to 14 bases. CDR3 in amino acids: CASSQGRFDEQYF. The CDR3 DNA is TGTGCCAGCAGCCAGGGGAGGTTTGACGAGCAGTACTTC.

V usage is TRBV6-6 and J usage is TRBJ2-1; TRBD2 matches at 9 bases. This CDR3 has 15 amino acids. Germline loops: CDR1 MNHNY, CDR2 SVGAGI (reference sequence). J was trimmed by 4 bases and V by 5 bases; bases with no gene match: 6. For the CDR3, the DNA is TGTGCCAGCAGTGAAAGACTAGCGGAGTACAATGAGCAGTTCTTC. It specifies CASSERLAEYNEQFF.

The rearrangement uses TRBV19 and TRBJ2-1, with TRBD1 as a possible D gene (5 bases). The length of the CDR3 is 15 residues. Germline V gene sequence: CDR1 LNHDA, CDR2 SQIVND (reference sequence). V was pared by 0 bases and J by 6 bases, with 12 bases between. The CDR3 region has the DNA TGTGCCAGTAGTATAGATAAAGGCAGGGTCAATGAGCAGTTCTTC. Protein product: CASSIDKGRVNEQFF.

The chain links TRBV29-1 to TRBJ1-1; no firm D call. Germline V lookup: CDR1 SQVTM, CDR2 ANQGSEA. With 1 base removed from V and 5 bases from J, the gap between germline ends came to 14 bases. The CDR3 is 14 residues long. The CDR3 DNA follows: TGCAGCGTTGAAGGTCCCCCCCAAGGGACTGAAGCTTTCTTT. This sequence encodes CSVEGPPQGTEAFF.

This chain joins TRBV29-1 and TRBJ1-2; no firm D call. Germline loops: CDR1 SQVTM, CDR2 ANQGSEA. Trimming cost V 6 bases and J 5 bases, with 16 bases left between them. This CDR3 is 13 amino acids long. In nucleotides, the CDR3 is TGCAGCGTCGCAATCCCGATTGAATATGGCTACACCTTC. Encoded protein: CSVAIPIEYGYTF.

V gene TRBV5-1 combines with J gene TRBJ2-2, with 7 positions matching TRBD2. Germline assignment: CDR1 SGHRS and CDR2 YFSETQ. This CDR3 contains 16 residues. The V gene end was trimmed by 0 bases and the J gene end by 0 bases; junction bases not matched to a gene: 2. The CDR3, as DNA: TGCGCCAGCAGCTTGGGACTAGCTCCGAACACCGGGGAGCTGTTTTTT. Protein sequence: CASSLGLAPNTGELFF.

This sequence joins TRBV6-2 or TRBV6-3 and TRBJ2-7; no reliable D call. The CDR3 length is 15 residues. The V gene lost 5 bases and the J gene lost 10 bases, with 24 bases spanning the gap. From germline, CDR1 is MNHEY and CDR2 SVGEGT. The CDR3, as DNA: TGTGCCAGCAGTGGCCGAACAGCAACCTTCGGCGAACAGTACTTC. Protein: CASSGRTATFGEQYF.

The chain is built from TRBV5-1 and TRBJ2-1; 8 bases are a match to TRBD2. Per germline, CDR1 SGHRS and CDR2 YFSETQ. The junction had 7 bases not matched to a gene; V was cut back by 5 bases and J by 0 bases. The CDR3 consists of 16 residues. The CDR3 protein is CASSSPTSGSYNEQFF. In nucleotides, the CDR3 is TGCGCCAGCAGTTCACCTACTAGCGGCTCCTACAATGAGCAGTTCTTC.

V is TRBV19 and J is TRBJ1-2; D call uncertain. This CDR3 spans 15 amino acids. Germline lookup yields CDR1 LNHDA and CDR2 SQIVND (reference sequence). V was cut by 7 bases and J by 0 bases, with 15 bases left in between. The CDR3 sequence is CASNHRTVANYGYTF. The CDR3 coding sequence is TGTGCCAGTAATCATCGAACAGTAGCTAACTATGGCTACACCTTC.

This chain links TRBV6-5 with TRBJ2-7, with TRBD2 matching 10 bases. V was pared by 5 bases and J by 2 bases, with 3 bases of the junction left unmatched. This CDR3 spans 14 amino acids. Per the germline V gene, CDR1 is MNHEY and CDR2 is SVGAGI. CDR3 sequence (DNA): TGTGCCAGCAGTAAGCTAGCGGGAGCCTACGAGCAGTACTTC. This sequence encodes CASSKLAGAYEQYF.

This chain uses TRBV19 with TRBJ1-6; 8 positions agree with TRBD1. This CDR3 is built from 19 residues. V trimming: 1 base; J trimming: 0 bases; junction bases outside the gene matches: 8. In germline, CDR1 is LNHDA, CDR2 SQIVND (reference sequence). CDR3 coding DNA: TGTGCCAGTAGTATAGTGCCCAGGGGGCGACGCTCCTATAATTCACCCCTCCACTTT. This encodes CASSIVPRGRRSYNSPLHF.

There are a few counts of this clonotype. The chain combines TRBV10-3 with TRBJ2-1, with 7 bases fitting TRBD1. The CDR3 length is 12 residues. Germline CDR1 reads ENHRY; CDR2 reads SYGVKD. V was clipped by 8 bases and J by 5 bases; unmatched bases: 3. DNA of the CDR3: TGTGCCATCCTACAGGGGAACAATGAGCAGTTCTTC. This sequence encodes CAILQGNNEQFF.

This clonotype occurred a few times. The chain carries TRBV6-2 or TRBV6-3 and TRBJ1-2; D is unclear. The CDR3 has 12 amino acids. From germline, CDR1 is MNHEY and CDR2 SVGEGT. The V gene lost 6 bases and the J gene lost 1 base, with 6 bases spanning the gap. The CDR3 bases are TGTGCCAGCAGCCGCCATAACTATGGCTACACCTTC. This encodes CASSRHNYGYTF.

V is TRBV6-1 and J is TRBJ1-1; 8 bases map to TRBD1. The junction had 8 bases not matched to a gene; V was cut back by 7 bases and J by 4 bases. CDR1 and CDR2 (germline): MNHNS, SASEGT. This CDR3 has 14 amino acids. The DNA for the CDR3 is TGTGCCAGCATTTCTGGACAGGGAGGCACTGAAGCTTTCTTT. This encodes CASISGQGGTEAFF.

The chain recombines TRBV29-1 with TRBJ2-4, with D maybe TRBD2 (6 bases). Germline CDR1 and CDR2: SQVTM and ANQGSEA. V was trimmed by 4 bases and J by 7 bases, leaving 11 bases between them. The CDR3 consists of 12 residues. The CDR3 is CSVGVAGNIQYF. The CDR3, as DNA: TGCAGCGTTGGGGTCGCGGGGAACATTCAGTACTTC.

The chain carries TRBV27 and TRBJ2-5; the D gene could be TRBD1 or TRBD2 (5 bases each). Germline loops: CDR1 MNHEY, CDR2 SMNVEV (reference sequence). The CDR3 spans 14 residues. V lost 3 bases, J lost 5 bases, and 13 bases lay in between. This chain's CDR3 is CASSFEGMGETQYF. Here the CDR3 DNA reads TGTGCCAGCAGTTTCGAGGGGATGGGTGAGACCCAGTACTTC.